Shown below are 23 T cell receptor beta chains from a single sample sequenced in a study of cytomegalovirus exposure and HLA in healthy donors. Amplification used 60 Vbeta primers and 13 Jbeta primers. TCRdb keeps only in-frame clones here, not all; method: immunoSEQ multiplex PCR. Seen here are more than 95,000 clones, approximately 78% observed once, and the top ten hold roughly 6.3%. The material sequenced was PBMCs. All receptors derive from a woman aged 40 to 50 in good health and CMV-seronegative.

This clone was seen a handful of times. At one boundary the junction diverges from the germline segment, which might be a read error. The chain employs TRBV7-9 and TRBJ2-5; D is possibly TRBD2 (5 bases). Germline V gene lookup returns CDR1 SEHNR and CDR2 FQNEAQ (reference sequence). The CDR3 consists of 16 residues. CDR3: CSSSRLGVRVIETQYF. DNA of the CDR3: TGTTCCAGCAGCCGCTTAGGAGTGAGGGTTATAGAGACCCAGTACTTC.

This chain joins TRBV20-1 and TRBJ1-2, with D tentatively TRBD1 (5 bases). CDR1 and CDR2 from the germline V gene are DFQATT and SNEGSKA (reference sequence). This CDR3 comprises 10 residues. Trimming left V 8 bases short and J 7 bases short, with 11 bases between. The CDR3 DNA sequence: TGCAGTCCTGGCGGGGCTGGCTACACCTTC. Translating gives CSPGGAGYTF.

V is TRBV7-8 and J is TRBJ2-1; TRBD2 matches 9 bases. Germline V gene data show CDR1 as SGHVS and CDR2 as FQNEAQ. V was pared by 3 bases and J by 8 bases, with 8 bases of the junction left unmatched. The CDR3 contains 15 residues. CDR3 amino acids: CASSFQREVVDEQFF. DNA of the CDR3: TGTGCCAGCAGCTTTCAGCGGGAGGTAGTCGATGAGCAGTTCTTC.

This rearrangement joins TRBV27 to TRBJ2-7, with a weak D call TRBD1 (5 bases). The CDR3 is 13 amino acids. CDR1 is MNHEY, CDR2 SMNVEV, per germline (reference sequence). V dropped 2 bases and J dropped 5 bases, with 10 bases sitting between them. The CDR3 DNA is TGTGCCAGCAGTTTACAGGGTTGGCACGAGCAGTACTTC. It is translated as CASSLQGWHEQYF.

The V and J genes are TRBV21-1 and TRBJ2-7; the D call in the table, TRBD2, was not verified against the DNA. TRBV21-1 is designated a pseudogene. This CDR3 has 17 residues. CDR3 sequence (DNA): TGTGCCAGCAGCATGAACCCCTCTAGCGGCAGCTCCTACGAGCAGTACTTC. It specifies CASSMNPSSGSSYEQYF.

The V call is TRBV7-8, the J call TRBJ2-7; a weak D match, TRBD2 (5 bases). V was pared by 4 bases and J by 0 bases, with 7 bases between. The germline gives CDR1 SGHVS, CDR2 FQNEAQ. The CDR3 covers 13 residues. The CDR3 loop is CASSSGISYEQYF. CDR3 nucleotide sequence: TGTGCCAGCAGCTCGGGAATCTCCTACGAGCAGTACTTC.

As concerns this clone: The junction does not match germline at one end; this may be a read error. The DNA for the CDR3 is TGTGCCTGTACCAAGGGTGGGGCTCAGCGTAGAGATTTT. Its protein is CACTKGGAQRRDF. The gene calls are TRBV28 and TRBJ2-3, with D possibly TRBD1 on 5 matching bases. This CDR3 has 13 residues. The germline CDR1 and CDR2 sequences are MDHEN and SYDVKM.

V usage is TRBV5-1 and J usage is TRBJ1-6, with D possibly being TRBD1 (6 bases). V was clipped by 4 bases and J by 7 bases, with 15 bases between them. The CDR3 contains 15 residues. CDR1 is SGHRS and CDR2 is YFSETQ in the germline V gene. Here the CDR3 DNA reads TGCGCCAGCAGCCCAGACGGGACAACCAATTCACCCCTCCACTTT. Translating it yields CASSPDGTTNSPLHF.

The CDR3 nucleotides are TGTGCCAGCAGCTCCTACAGGGGGCGAGGCGAGCAGTACTTC. Encoded protein: CASSSYRGRGEQYF. V usage is TRBV11-2 and J usage is TRBJ2-7; 9 bases line up with TRBD1. The CDR3 runs 14 residues. The germline V gene encodes CDR1 SGHAT and CDR2 FQNNGV. Losses at the gene ends were 4 bases for V and 6 bases for J; bases not matched to a gene: 7.

CDR3 bases: TGTGCCAGTAGGGAGATCAGGGTTGGCTACAATGAGCAGTTCTTC. It codes for CASREIRVGYNEQFF. The chain links TRBV19 to TRBJ2-1; the D gene is possibly TRBD1 (5 bases). Germline CDR1 and CDR2: LNHDA and SQIVND (reference sequence). Between the trimmed V and J ends, which lost 6 bases and 3 bases, there was a span of 15 bases. The CDR3 covers 15 residues.

This clone turned up a few times. The rearrangement joins TRBV10-1 to TRBJ1-2, with D perhaps matching TRBD1 (6 bases). Germline V lookup: CDR1 WNHNN, CDR2 SYGVQD (reference sequence). The CDR3 totals 13 residues. V was trimmed by 6 bases and J by 0 bases, leaving 8 bases between them. CDR3 residues: CASRRTANYGYTF. As DNA, the CDR3 is TGCGCCAGCAGACGGACAGCTAACTATGGCTACACCTTC.

This sequence joins TRBV13 and TRBJ2-7; weak D call: TRBD2 (5 bases). V dropped 3 bases and J dropped 2 bases, with 14 bases sitting between them. Per germline, CDR1 PRHDT and CDR2 FYEKMQ (reference sequence). This CDR3 spans 15 amino acids. This chain's CDR3 is CASSFTLAGTYEQYF. Written as DNA, the CDR3 is TGTGCCAGCAGCTTCACGTTAGCCGGGACCTACGAGCAGTACTTC.

The count of this clone is one. The rearrangement links TRBV6-5 to TRBJ1-6, with D tentatively TRBD1 (6 bases). The V end was cut by 8 bases, the J end by 9 bases, with 17 bases between. The CDR3 loop spans 14 amino acids. The germline V gene has CDR1 MNHEY and CDR2 SVGAGI. The CDR3 DNA reads TGTGCCAGCGGGGGGGGGCGGGATTCTTCACCCCTCCACTTT. Encoded protein: CASGGGRDSSPLHF.

The table lists this clone with a few counts. The chain recombines TRBV28 with TRBJ2-1; 10 bases match TRBD2. The germline CDR1 and CDR2 sequences are MDHEN and SYDVKM. The ends lost 6 bases at V and 5 bases at J; junction bases unmatched: 7. CDR3 length equals 15 residues. CDR3 residues: CASSLAGEGDNEQFF. Written as DNA, the CDR3 is TGTGCCAGCAGCCTAGCGGGAGAAGGGGACAATGAGCAGTTCTTC.

Of note for this clone: The CDR3 does not close with the conserved phenylalanine or tryptophan, likely indicating a read error. The J gene is TRBJ2-7, the V gene TRBV4-1; maybe TRBD2 (5 bases). The ends were cut back, 1 base at V and 8 bases at J, with 15 bases in the middle. This CDR3 is 14 amino acids long. CDR1 is MGHRA, CDR2 YSYEKL, per germline. CDR3 sequence: CASSQGYLARKQYL. In DNA form, the CDR3 reads TGCGCCAGCAGCCAAGGGTACTTAGCGAGGAAGCAGTACCTC.

The chain is built from TRBV9 and TRBJ2-3, with D uncertain. The CDR3 runs 12 residues. Trimming shortened V by 4 bases and J by 6 bases, and 9 bases separated the two germline ends. Germline-derived CDR1 and CDR2 are SGDLS and YYNGEE. CDR3: CASSFRTDTQYF. CDR3 nucleotides: TGTGCCAGCAGCTTCAGAACGGATACGCAGTATTTT. Filled out from reference TRBV9 and TRBJ2-3, the complete variable domain reads DSGVTQTPKHLITATGQRVTLRCSPRSGDLSVYWYQQSLDQGLQFLIQYYNGEERAKGNILERFSAQQFPDLHSELNLSSLELGDSALYFCASSFRTDTQYFGPGTRLTVL.

This chain joins TRBV15 and TRBJ1-2; D might be TRBD1 (5 bases). CDR3 length: 14 residues. V lost 3 bases, J lost 5 bases, and 13 bases lay in between. The germline gives CDR1 LNHNV, CDR2 YYDKDF (reference sequence). CDR3 sequence reads: CATSRNMGLYGYTF. The CDR3 nucleotides read TGTGCCACCAGCAGGAATATGGGACTGTATGGCTACACCTTC.

The rearrangement links TRBV11-2 to TRBJ1-5, with D unresolved. The germline gives CDR1 SGHAT, CDR2 FQNNGV. The CDR3 runs 13 residues. Trimming took off 0 bases at V and 4 bases at J, with 4 bases between the two ends. The CDR3 region is CASSLDVNQPQHF. CDR3 in DNA: TGTGCCAGCAGCTTAGACGTAAATCAGCCCCAGCATTTT.

The V and J genes are TRBV29-1 and TRBJ1-1; D possibly corresponds to TRBD1 (6 bases). The CDR3 runs 13 residues. Trimming left V 4 bases short and J 4 bases short, with 13 bases between. Germline V CDR1 and CDR2: SQVTM, ANQGSEA. The CDR3 DNA follows: TGCAGCGTTGGTGGGGGGGCCATCACTGAAGCTTTCTTT. It encodes CSVGGGAITEAFF.

The chain couples TRBV10-3 to TRBJ2-1, with D possibly TRBD1 on 8 matching bases. Germline V gene lookup returns CDR1 ENHRY and CDR2 SYGVKD. The CDR3 covers 18 residues. V shed 11 bases and J shed 6 bases, with 32 bases lying between them. CDR3 residues: CASQGGTVIRTRGNEQFF. The CDR3 bases are TGTGCCTCACAGGGGGGGACGGTGATCCGGACCAGGGGCAATGAGCAGTTCTTC.

This clone appeared a single time. The rearrangement links TRBV5-5 to TRBJ1-1; D is ambiguous. The germline CDR1 and CDR2 sequences are SGHKS and YYEKEE (reference sequence). Between the trimmed V and J ends, which lost 2 bases and 1 base, there was a span of 9 bases. This CDR3 comprises 14 residues. CDR3: CASSFFPSNTEAFF. Written as DNA, the CDR3 is TGTGCCAGCAGCTTTTTTCCCTCGAACACTGAAGCTTTCTTT.

The V call is TRBV15, the J call TRBJ2-6, with 8 positions matching TRBD1. This CDR3 comprises 19 residues. V trimming: 3 bases; J trimming: 1 base; junction bases outside the gene matches: 11. Germline CDR1 reads LNHNV; CDR2 reads YYDKDF (reference sequence). CDR3 region: CATSRARTGLRSGANVLTF. CDR3 nucleotide sequence: TGTGCCACCAGCAGGGCTAGGACAGGGTTACGTTCTGGGGCCAACGTCCTGACTTTC.

The genes are TRBV19 and TRBJ2-1; D perhaps matches TRBD2 (5 bases). The V gene's germline CDR1 is LNHDA and CDR2 SQIVND (reference sequence). Trimming left V 8 bases short and J 8 bases short, with 16 bases between. The CDR3 loop spans 13 amino acids. The CDR3 region has the DNA TGTGCCAGTTCGGACCGGGGTGGGGATGAGCAGTTCTTC. Translated: CASSDRGGDEQFF. The variable domain in full, with the rest retrieved from reference TRBV19 and TRBJ2-1, is DGGITQSPKYLFRKEGQNVTLSCEQNLNHDAMYWYRQDPGQGLRLIYYSQIVNDFQKGDIAEGYSVSREKKESFPLTVTSAQKNPTAFYLCASSDRGGDEQFFGPGTRLTVL.